This note documents a single T cell receptor (beta chain) sequence. This entry comes from a study of patients and donors after allogeneic stem cell transplantation. The germline V gene has CDR1 MNHNY and CDR2 SVGAGI (reference sequence). The V and J ends lost 6 bases and 7 bases respectively, with 15 bases between them. The length of the CDR3 is 13 residues. One entry per CDR3 protein results from TCRdb running MiXCR on the RT-PCR reads. The data contain about 410,000 distinct CDR3 sequences, 16% of them singletons. What was sequenced was blood, either unsorted or a sorted T cell fraction (not recorded which). The receptor was derived from a human donor who was either an allogeneic HSCT recipient or a stem cell or donor lymphocyte infusion donor (not recorded which). It is not recorded whose cells these are; they may come from a transplant donor. V gene TRBV6-6 combines with J gene TRBJ1-2, with TRBD1 as a possible D gene (6 bases). The CDR3 nucleotides read TGTGCCAGCAGCCCCACAGGGAATGGTGGCTACACCTTC. This sequence encodes CASSPTGNGGYTF.